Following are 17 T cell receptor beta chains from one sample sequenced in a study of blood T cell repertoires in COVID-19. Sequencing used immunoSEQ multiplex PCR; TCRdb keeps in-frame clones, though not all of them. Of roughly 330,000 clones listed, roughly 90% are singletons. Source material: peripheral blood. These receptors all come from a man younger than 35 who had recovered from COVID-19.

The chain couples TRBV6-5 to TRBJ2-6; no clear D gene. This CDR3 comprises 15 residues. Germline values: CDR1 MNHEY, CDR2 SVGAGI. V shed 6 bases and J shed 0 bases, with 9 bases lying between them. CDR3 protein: CASRLSVSGANVLTF. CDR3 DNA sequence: TGTGCCAGCAGGTTATCCGTCTCTGGGGCCAACGTCCTGACTTTC.

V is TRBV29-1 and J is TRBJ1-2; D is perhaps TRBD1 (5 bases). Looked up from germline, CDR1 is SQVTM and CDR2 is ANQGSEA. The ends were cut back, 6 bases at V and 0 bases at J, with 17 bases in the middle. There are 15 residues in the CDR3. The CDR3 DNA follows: TGCAGCGTCGGCCCGGAGGAGGGGTCTAACTATGGCTACACCTTC. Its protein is CSVGPEEGSNYGYTF.

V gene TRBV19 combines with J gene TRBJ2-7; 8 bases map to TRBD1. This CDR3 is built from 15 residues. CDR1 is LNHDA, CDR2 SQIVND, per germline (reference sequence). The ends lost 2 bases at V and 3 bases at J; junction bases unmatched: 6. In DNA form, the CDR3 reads TGTGCCAGTAGTATACAGGGGGCACCCAACTACGAGCAGTACTTC. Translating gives CASSIQGAPNYEQYF.

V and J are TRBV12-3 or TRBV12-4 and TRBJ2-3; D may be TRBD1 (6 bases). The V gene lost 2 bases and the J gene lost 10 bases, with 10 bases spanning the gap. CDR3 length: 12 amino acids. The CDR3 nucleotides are TGTGCCAGCAGTTTATTACAGGGTTCGCAGTATTTT. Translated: CASSLLQGSQYF.

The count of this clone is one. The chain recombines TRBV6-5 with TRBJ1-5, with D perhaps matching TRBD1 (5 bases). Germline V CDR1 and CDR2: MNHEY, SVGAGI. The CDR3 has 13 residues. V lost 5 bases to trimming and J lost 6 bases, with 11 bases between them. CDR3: CASSRGPSQPQHF. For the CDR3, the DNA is TGTGCCAGCAGTAGGGGTCCAAGTCAGCCCCAGCATTTT.

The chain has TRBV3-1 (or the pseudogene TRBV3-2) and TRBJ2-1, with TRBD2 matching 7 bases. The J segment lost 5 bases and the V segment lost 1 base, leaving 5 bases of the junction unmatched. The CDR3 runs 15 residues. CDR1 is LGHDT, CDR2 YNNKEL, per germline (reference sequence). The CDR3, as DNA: TGTGCCAGCAGCCAAGTCCTTGGGGGGGACAATGAGCAGTTCTTC. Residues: CASSQVLGGDNEQFF.

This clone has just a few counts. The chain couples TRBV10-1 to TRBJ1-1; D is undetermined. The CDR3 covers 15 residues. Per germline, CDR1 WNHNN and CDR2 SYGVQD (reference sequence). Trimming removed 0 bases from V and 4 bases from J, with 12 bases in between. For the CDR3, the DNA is TGCGCCAGCAGTGAGTCGCCCCGAGGAGGCACTGAAGCTTTCTTT. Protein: CASSESPRGGTEAFF.

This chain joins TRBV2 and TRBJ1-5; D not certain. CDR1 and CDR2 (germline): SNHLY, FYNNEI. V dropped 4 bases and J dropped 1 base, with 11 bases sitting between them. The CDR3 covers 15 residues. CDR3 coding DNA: TGTGCCAGCAGTGTGCCGGGTCTGAGCAATCAGCCCCAGCATTTT. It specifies CASSVPGLSNQPQHF. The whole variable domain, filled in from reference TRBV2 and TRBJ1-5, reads EPEVTQTPSHQVTQMGQEVILRCVPISNHLYFYWYRQILGQKVEFLVSFYNNEISEKSEIFDDQFSVERPDGSNFTLKIRSTKLEDSAMYFCASSVPGLSNQPQHFGDGTRLSIL.

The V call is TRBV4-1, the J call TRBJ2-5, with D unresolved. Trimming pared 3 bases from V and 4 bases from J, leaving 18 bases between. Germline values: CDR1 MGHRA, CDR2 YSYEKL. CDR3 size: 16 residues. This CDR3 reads CASSHSPRSDRETQYF. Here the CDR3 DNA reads TGCGCCAGCAGCCACTCCCCCAGATCCGATCGAGAGACCCAGTACTTC.

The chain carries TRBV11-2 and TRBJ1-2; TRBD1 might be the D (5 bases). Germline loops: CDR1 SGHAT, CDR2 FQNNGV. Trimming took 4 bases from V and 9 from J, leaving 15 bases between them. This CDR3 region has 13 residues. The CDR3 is CASSSSGFGSYTF. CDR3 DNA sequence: TGTGCCAGCAGCTCATCAGGGTTCGGTAGCTACACCTTC.

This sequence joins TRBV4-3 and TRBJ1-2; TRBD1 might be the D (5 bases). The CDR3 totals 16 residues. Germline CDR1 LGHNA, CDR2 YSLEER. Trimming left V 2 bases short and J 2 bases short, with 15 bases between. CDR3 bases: TGCGCCAGCAGCCAATCAACTGGGGCTTGGAACTATGGCTACACCTTC. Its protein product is CASSQSTGAWNYGYTF.

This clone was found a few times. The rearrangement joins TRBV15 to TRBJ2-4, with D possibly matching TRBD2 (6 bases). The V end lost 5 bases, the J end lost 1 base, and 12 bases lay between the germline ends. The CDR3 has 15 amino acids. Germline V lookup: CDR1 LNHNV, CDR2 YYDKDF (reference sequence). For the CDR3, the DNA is TGTGCCACCAGCCCGGCCCGGGAGGCCAAAAACATTCAGTACTTC. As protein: CATSPAREAKNIQYF.

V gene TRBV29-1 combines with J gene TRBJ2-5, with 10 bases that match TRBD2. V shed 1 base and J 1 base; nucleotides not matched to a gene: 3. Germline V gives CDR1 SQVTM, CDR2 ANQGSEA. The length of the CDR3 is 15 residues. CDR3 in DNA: TGCAGCGTTGAAGGCCAGCGGGGGGGCCAAGAGACCCAGTACTTC. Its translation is CSVEGQRGGQETQYF.

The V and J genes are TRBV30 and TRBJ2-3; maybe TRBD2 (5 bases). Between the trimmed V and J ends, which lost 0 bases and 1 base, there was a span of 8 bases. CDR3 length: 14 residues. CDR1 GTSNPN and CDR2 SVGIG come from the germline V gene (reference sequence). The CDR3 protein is CAWSVSGGTDTQYF. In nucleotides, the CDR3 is TGTGCCTGGAGTGTATCCGGGGGCACAGATACGCAGTATTTT.

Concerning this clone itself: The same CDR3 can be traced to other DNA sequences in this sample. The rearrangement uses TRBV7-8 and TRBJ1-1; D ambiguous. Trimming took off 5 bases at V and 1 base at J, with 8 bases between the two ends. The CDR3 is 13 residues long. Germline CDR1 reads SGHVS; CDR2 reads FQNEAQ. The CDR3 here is CASSRTGNTEAFF. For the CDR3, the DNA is TGTGCCAGCAGCCGGACGGGGAACACTGAAGCTTTCTTT. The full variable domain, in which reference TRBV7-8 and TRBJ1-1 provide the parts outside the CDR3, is GAGVSQSPRYKVAKRGQDVALRCDPISGHVSLFWYQQALGQGPEFLTYFQNEAQLDKSGLPSDRFFAERPEGSVSTLKIQRTQQEDSAVYLCASSRTGNTEAFFGQGTRLTVV.

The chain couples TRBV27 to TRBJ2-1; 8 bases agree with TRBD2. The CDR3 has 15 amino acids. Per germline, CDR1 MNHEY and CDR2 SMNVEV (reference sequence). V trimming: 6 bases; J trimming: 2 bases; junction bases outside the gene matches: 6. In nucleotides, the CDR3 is TGTGCCAGCAGAAACAACGGGGGGGCCTACAATGAGCAGTTCTTC. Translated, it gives CASRNNGGAYNEQFF.

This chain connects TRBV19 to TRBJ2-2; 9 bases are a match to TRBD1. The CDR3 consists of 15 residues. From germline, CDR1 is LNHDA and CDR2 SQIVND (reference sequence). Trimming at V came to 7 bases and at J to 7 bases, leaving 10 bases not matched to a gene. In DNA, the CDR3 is TGTGCCAGTACCCCCCAGTTGGGACAGGGCGGGGAGCTGTTTTTT. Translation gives CASTPQLGQGGELFF.